This T cell receptor beta chain was observed in a study of cytomegalovirus exposure and HLA in healthy donors. PCR used 60 Vbeta primers and 13 Jbeta primers. Assay used: immunoSEQ multiplex PCR; TCRdb lists only in-frame clones, some missing. This table holds approximately 210,000 clones. Overall study findings and caveats: What TCR beta sequences reportedly achieved was accurate prediction of HLA-A and HLA-B alleles in most subjects. Previous analysis showed most TCR beta V segments were productive about 87% or about 30% of the time.

On this clone: Its antigen is not identified.

The source is a woman in her twenties or thirties in good health and CMV-seropositive. Sequenced input: PBMCs.

The CDR3 protein is CASSRAWQETQYF. The CDR3 region has the DNA TGTGCCAGCAGCCGAGCGTGGCAAGAGACCCAGTACTTC. The chain joins TRBV28 to TRBJ2-5; D remains unclear. V was trimmed by 6 bases and J by 2 bases, leaving 10 bases between them. Looked up from germline, CDR1 is MDHEN and CDR2 is SYDVKM. The CDR3 consists of 13 residues.